Here is one T cell receptor (beta chain) with its context. Source study methods: Scientists estimated how many nucleated cells there were by amplifying reference gene primers. Assay used: immunoSEQ multiplex PCR; TCRdb lists only in-frame clones, some missing. D and trimming come from the DNA, and the V and J calls and clone size come from that table. The sample carries about 190,000 clones, about 82% recorded once. This sample was taken from a study of blood T cell repertoires in COVID-19. As for the study in general: The samples span acute and convalescent COVID-19 from the United States, Italy and Spain.

Participant reports of clinical history set cohort assignment. This CDR3 spans 13 amino acids. The ends lost 6 bases at V and 6 bases at J; junction bases unmatched: 6. CDR1 and CDR2 (germline): LNHDA, SQIVND (reference sequence). The sample consisted of PBMCs or T cells enriched from blood (not recorded which). The TCR was taken from a woman aged 30 to 39 who had recovered from COVID-19. The gene calls are TRBV19 and TRBJ2-3, with 7 bases fitting TRBD2. This CDR3 reads CASSDATSDTQYF. CDR3 bases: TGTGCCAGTAGCGATGCGACTAGCGATACGCAGTATTTT.